This T cell receptor (beta chain) was observed in a study of T cell responses to AZD1222 COVID-19 vaccine. General study findings and limits: The CD4 TCRs associated with vaccination extended across spike and predominated at 160-218 and 743-854. Rises in breadth and depth of Spike-specific TCRs came after two AZD1222 doses. Baseline seropositives among AZD1222 recipients totaled only five to seven. Donors, mostly white British, included more females; clonal diversity was possibly underestimated.

Sequencing was performed with immunoSEQ multiplex PCR; in TCRdb, only in-frame clones are kept and a portion is missing. The repertoire has 95,000 to 150,000 clones, 90% of them found once; the top ten carry around 3.8%. The germline V gene encodes CDR1 SGHTS and CDR2 YDEGEE. CDR3 length equals 16 residues. With V trimmed by 4 bases and J by 5 bases, 5 bases remained unmatched. In the case of this clone: Its antigen is as yet unknown.

The TCR sequence derives from an adult who received the MenACWY meningococcal vaccine as a control. The V and J genes are TRBV5-8 and TRBJ2-2; TRBD2 agrees at 13 bases. The specimen was peripheral blood, collected 28 days after the second dose of the MenACWY control vaccine. CDR3 in amino acids: CASSPGLAGLTGELFF. The CDR3 region has the DNA TGTGCCAGCAGCCCGGGACTAGCGGGACTTACCGGGGAGCTGTTTTTT.